This T cell receptor (beta chain) originates from a study of T cell responses to AZD1222 COVID-19 vaccine. Across the study: Doses given second, at about 4 or about 12 weeks, were pooled.

Measured with immunoSEQ multiplex PCR; TCRdb has only the in-frame clones, and not every one. Altogether 100,000 to 150,000 clones are present, approximately 84% being singletons, with the ten largest covering 7.7%. Whole-study findings and limits: The CD4 TCRs associated with vaccination extended across spike and predominated at 160-218 and 743-854. The study reported that nearly half of spike-specific TCRs target unmutated variant regions.

Germline CDR1 MDHEN, CDR2 SYDVKM. Trimming took off 6 bases at V and 2 bases at J, with 11 bases between the two ends. The CDR3 covers 13 residues. In this sample, this clone turned up once. Antigen unknown. This clonotype originated in an adult in good health. The J gene is TRBJ2-7, the V gene TRBV28, with D unclear. The sample consisted of peripheral blood, taken on day 0 of AZD1222 vaccination. The CDR3 protein is CASRTGLPYEQYF. CDR3 DNA: TGTGCCAGCAGGACCGGCCTGCCCTACGAGCAGTACTTC. Supplemented by reference TRBV28 and TRBJ2-7, the full variable domain reads DVKVTQSSRYLVKRTGEKVFLECVQDMDHENMFWYRQDPGLGLRLIYFSYDVKMKEKGDIPEGYSVSREKKERFSLILESASTNQTSMYLCASRTGLPYEQYFGPGTRLTVT.